The rows below give T cell receptor beta chains drawn from one sample of a study of shared clonotypes between healthy human individuals. Here immunoSEQ multiplex PCR was the method, and the copy in TCRdb shows in-frame clones only, minus some. The sample includes a few million clones, more than 80% seen only once; the top ten take about 0.39%. The material sequenced was naive CD4+ T cells from PBMCs. Every receptor here comes from a man between 18 and 35 years old in good health. Some clones in this sample may be carry-over from other donors' samples. Both conserved end residues are part of each CDR3. A D gene is named only where the DNA matches it firmly. A row's size may be missing; if present it is once, few, many or a size class.

abundance,v_gene,d_gene,j_gene,CDR3nt,CDR3aa
once,TRBV5-1,NA,TRBJ2-1,TGCGCCAGCAGCTTTCAGGGAGATTGGGTCCATGAGCAGTTCTTC,CASSFQGDWVHEQFF
NA,TRBV19,TRBD1,TRBJ1-5,TGTGCCAGTAGTATCGTGGACAGGAATCAGCCCCAGCATTTT,CASSIVDRNQPQHF
NA,TRBV7-8,NA,TRBJ1-1,TGTGCCAGCAGCCCCAGGACAGAGAACACTGAAGCTTTCTTT,CASSPRTENTEAFF
NA,TRBV20-1,NA,TRBJ2-7,TGCAGTGCTAGTCGTTGGGATGCAGAGTACTTC,CSASRWDAEYF
NA,TRBV5-1,TRBD1,TRBJ2-3,TGCGCCAGCAGCCCGGGACAGAACACAGATACGCAGTATTTT,CASSPGQNTDTQYF
NA,TRBV28,NA,TRBJ1-2,TGTGCCAGCAGATCTACAACAAACTATGGCTACACCTTC,CASRSTTNYGYTF
NA,TRBV7-3,TRBD1,TRBJ2-7,TGTGCCAGCAGCTCCTCCAGGGGGAGCGAGCAGTACTTC,CASSSSRGSEQYF
NA,TRBV6-1,NA,TRBJ1-2,TGTGCCAGCAGCCAAACAGCCTATGGCTACACCTTC,CASSQTAYGYTF
NA,TRBV19,NA,TRBJ1-4,TGTGCCAGTAGTCTACTCCCTGACCGAAGTCCTTTTTTT,CASSLLPDRSPFF
NA,TRBV5-4,NA,TRBJ2-3,TGTGCCAGCAGCACGGACAACGGGGCAGATACGCAGTATTTT,CASSTDNGADTQYF
once,TRBV7-9,NA,TRBJ2-2,TGTGCCAGCAGCTTAGAGGGCCTTCGGGAGCTGTTTTTT,CASSLEGLRELFF
NA,TRBV15,TRBD2,TRBJ2-7,TGTGCCACCAGCGGCGGGGGGAGAAACTACGTGCAGTACTTC,CATSGGGRNYVQYF
NA,TRBV7-2,TRBD2,TRBJ2-5,TGTGCCAGCAGCTTAGGGGGACTAGCGGGAGAGACCCAGTACTTC,CASSLGGLAGETQYF
NA,TRBV18,TRBD1,TRBJ2-2,TGTGCCAGCTCACATCGGACAGGGGACTACACCGGGGAGCTGTTTTTT,CASSHRTGDYTGELFF
NA,TRBV10-3,TRBD2,TRBJ2-3,TGTGCCATCACGGCGGGAGCCACAGATACGCAGTATTTT,CAITAGATDTQYF
NA,TRBV28,NA,TRBJ1-5,TGTGCCAGCAGTCCCTCGGGAGGGAGGTATCAGCCCCAGCATTTT,CASSPSGGRYQPQHF
NA,TRBV25-1,NA,TRBJ1-3,TGTGCCAGCAGTGAATGGTCCGACTCTGGAAACACCATATATTTT,CASSEWSDSGNTIYF
NA,TRBV6-1,TRBD1,TRBJ1-5,TGTGCCAGCAGTGACACTGGACAGGGGCACAATCAGCCCCAGCATTTT,CASSDTGQGHNQPQHF
NA,TRBV10-1,NA,TRBJ2-1,TGCGCCAGCAGTGAAGCTAGCGACTCCTACAATGAGCAGTTCTTC,CASSEASDSYNEQFF
NA,TRBV10-2,TRBD1,TRBJ2-2,TGCGCCAGCAGGGGACACAAGGGGGCGGTGACCGGGGAGCTGTTTTTT,CASRGHKGAVTGELFF
NA,TRBV5-6,NA,TRBJ1-2,TGTGCCAGCAGCTTGGCCCCCACTGGAAGCTACACCTTC,CASSLAPTGSYTF
NA,TRBV9,NA,TRBJ2-5,TGTGCCAGCAGCCAACTAGGAGAGACCCAGTACTTC,CASSQLGETQYF
NA,TRBV2,NA,TRBJ2-6,TGTGCCAGCAGTGACGGTTGGGTACGGTCTGGGGCCAACGTCCTGACTTTC,CASSDGWVRSGANVLTF
NA,TRBV13,NA,TRBJ2-3,TGTGCCAGCAGCCAAAAGGAAGGCAGGCTGGATACGCAGTATTTT,CASSQKEGRLDTQYF